The 2 T cell receptor beta chains given below trace back to one sample, sequenced in a study of cytomegalovirus exposure and HLA in healthy donors. The PCR contained 60 Vbeta and 13 Jbeta primers. Measured with immunoSEQ multiplex PCR; TCRdb has only the in-frame clones, and not every one. The sample lists tens of thousands of clones, about 9.4% occurring once. What was sequenced was PBMCs. These receptor sequences come from a man in his fifties or sixties in good health and CMV-seropositive.

This clone has only a few counts. The chain combines TRBV5-1 with TRBJ2-7; 8 nucleotides line up with TRBD2. Per the germline V gene, CDR1 is SGHRS and CDR2 is YFSETQ. Trimming at V came to 4 bases and at J to 6 bases, leaving 12 bases not matched to a gene. This CDR3 contains 15 residues. The CDR3 sequence is CASSGEREGTREQYF. CDR3 in DNA: TGCGCCAGCAGCGGGGAACGGGAGGGGACTCGCGAGCAGTACTTC.

This clone has a handful of counts. This rearrangement joins TRBV5-4 to TRBJ2-3, with D tentatively TRBD1 (5 bases). Germline V gene data show CDR1 as SGHNT and CDR2 as YYREEE (reference sequence). CDR3 length: 15 amino acids. With 4 bases removed from V and 0 bases from J, the gap between germline ends came to 12 bases. CDR3 coding DNA: TGTGCCAGCAGCCTCGACAGCGCCAGCACAGATACGCAGTATTTT. It codes for CASSLDSASTDTQYF. Full variable domain (outside the CDR3, taken from reference TRBV5-4 and TRBJ2-3): ETGVTQSPTHLIKTRGQQVTLRCSSQSGHNTVSWYQQALGQGPQFIFQYYREEENGRGNFPPRFSGLQFPNYSSELNVNALELDDSALYLCASSLDSASTDTQYFGPGTRLTVL.